These T cell receptor beta chains were read from a single sample in a study of blood T cell repertoires in COVID-19. Some clones are missing from TCRdb's copy, which holds only in-frame ones; the method was immunoSEQ multiplex PCR. Seen here are about 69,000 clones, about four fifths observed once, and the top ten hold roughly 48%. What was sequenced was peripheral blood. The receptors shown here come from a human donor in a cohort sampled during active COVID-19. The CDR3 runs from the conserved cysteine through the conserved F or W. Each record gives: clone size, V gene, D gene, J gene, CDR3 DNA, CDR3 protein. A D gene is named only where the DNA matches it firmly. Clone size, where shown, is once, few, many, or a class for clones that have expanded.

clone_size: -; v_call: TRBV10-3; d_call: TRBD1; j_call: TRBJ2-1; cdr3_nt: TGTGCCATCAGTGAGTCACAGGGGTATATCAATGAGCAGTTCTTC; cdr3_aa: CAISESQGYINEQFF
clone_size: -; v_call: TRBV18; d_call: TRBD1; j_call: TRBJ2-7; cdr3_nt: TGTGCCAGCTCACCTGGACAGGGGGTCGGCGAGCAGTACTTC; cdr3_aa: CASSPGQGVGEQYF
clone_size: -; v_call: TRBV18; d_call: TRBD1; j_call: TRBJ1-5; cdr3_nt: TGTGCCAGCTCACCACAGGGGGCGGTTCAGCCCCAGCATTTT; cdr3_aa: CASSPQGAVQPQHF
clone_size: -; v_call: TRBV27; d_call: -; j_call: TRBJ2-7; cdr3_nt: TGTGCCAGCAGTTCCTCCGGGACTGCATCCTACGAGCAGTACTTC; cdr3_aa: CASSSSGTASYEQYF
clone_size: -; v_call: TRBV19; d_call: TRBD2; j_call: TRBJ2-5; cdr3_nt: TGTGCCAGTAGTAGCCGACTAGCGGGGGGAGAGACCCAGTACTTC; cdr3_aa: CASSSRLAGGETQYF
clone_size: -; v_call: TRBV7-6; d_call: TRBD1; j_call: TRBJ1-5; cdr3_nt: TGTGCCAGCAGCTTGGGGACAGGGAATAATCAGCCCCAGCATTTT; cdr3_aa: CASSLGTGNNQPQHF
clone_size: -; v_call: TRBV10-1; d_call: -; j_call: TRBJ1-1; cdr3_nt: TGCGCCAGCAGTGAGTCGGAGGGGATCGGGATGAACACTGAAGCTTTCTTT; cdr3_aa: CASSESEGIGMNTEAFF
clone_size: -; v_call: TRBV5-1; d_call: -; j_call: TRBJ1-3; cdr3_nt: TGCGCCAGCAGCTTGAGGCAGGGGACTGGAAACACCATATATTTT; cdr3_aa: CASSLRQGTGNTIYF
clone_size: -; v_call: TRBV27; d_call: -; j_call: TRBJ2-2; cdr3_nt: TGTGCCAGCAGCCGTGGGGGGGGGCTCCCCGGGGAGCTGTTTTTT; cdr3_aa: CASSRGGGLPGELFF
clone_size: few; v_call: TRBV6-6; d_call: -; j_call: TRBJ1-5; cdr3_nt: TGTGCCAGCAGAGAAGGGGGTGGGGCTCAGCCCCAGCATTTT; cdr3_aa: CASREGGGAQPQHF
clone_size: once; v_call: TRBV9; d_call: -; j_call: TRBJ2-5; cdr3_nt: TGTGCCAGCAGCATCGGACAGCTAGTTCAAGAGACCCAGTACTTC; cdr3_aa: CASSIGQLVQETQYF
clone_size: -; v_call: TRBV6-5; d_call: -; j_call: TRBJ2-1; cdr3_nt: TGTGCCAGCAGTTACGGAGGCGGGGACCCCTACAATGAGCAGTTCTTC; cdr3_aa: CASSYGGGDPYNEQFF
clone_size: -; v_call: TRBV19; d_call: -; j_call: TRBJ2-1; cdr3_nt: TGTGCCAGTAGTATCCGGACAGAGCAGTTCTTC; cdr3_aa: CASSIRTEQFF
clone_size: -; v_call: TRBV4-2; d_call: -; j_call: TRBJ1-1; cdr3_nt: TGTGCCAGCAGCCAAGGGGCAGGGGACACTGAAGCTTTCTTT; cdr3_aa: CASSQGAGDTEAFF
clone_size: -; v_call: TRBV18; d_call: -; j_call: TRBJ1-5; cdr3_nt: TGTGCCAGCTCCCCCCGGAGGCAGTCCCGGGAGCCCCAGCATTTT; cdr3_aa: CASSPRRQSREPQHF
clone_size: -; v_call: TRBV24-1; d_call: -; j_call: TRBJ1-4; cdr3_nt: TGTGCCACCAGTGATAACAGGGACCCTAATGAAAAACTGTTTTTT; cdr3_aa: CATSDNRDPNEKLFF
clone_size: -; v_call: TRBV25-1; d_call: -; j_call: TRBJ2-3; cdr3_nt: TGTGCCAGCAGTGTTAGCCTAGCGAGCACAGATACGCAGTATTTT; cdr3_aa: CASSVSLASTDTQYF
clone_size: few; v_call: TRBV3-1/TRBV3-2; d_call: TRBD2; j_call: TRBJ2-1; cdr3_nt: TGTGCCAGCAGCCAAGCCTTGTCGGGAGGAGGATCCAACAATGAGCAGTTCTTC; cdr3_aa: CASSQALSGGGSNNEQFF